Shown below are 23 T cell receptor beta chains from a single sample sequenced in a study of T cells after yellow fever vaccination. TCRdb passed the 5' RACE reads through MiXCR, listing each CDR3 protein once. The repertoire has roughly 310,000 distinct CDR3 sequences, 3.6% of them found once; the top ten carry about 20%. Sample: PBMCs, taken on the day of the yellow fever booster vaccination. The origin of the receptors is a man younger than 30 who received the YFV17D yellow fever vaccine.

In this sample, this clonotype turned up many times. This chain links TRBV7-3 with TRBJ2-1, with TRBD2 as a possible D gene (6 bases). This CDR3 is 15 amino acids long. The V end lost 1 base, the J end lost 9 bases, and 16 bases lay between the germline ends. Germline loops: CDR1 SGHTA, CDR2 FQGTGA. The CDR3 reads CASSLNAPNGGEQFF. CDR3 nucleotide sequence: TGTGCCAGCAGCTTAAATGCACCCAACGGGGGTGAGCAGTTCTTC. The full variable domain, completed using reference TRBV7-3 and TRBJ2-1, is GAGVSQTPSNKVTEKGKYVELRCDPISGHTALYWYRQSLGQGPEFLIYFQGTGAADDSGLPNDRFFAVRPEGSVSTLKIQRTERGDSAVYLCASSLNAPNGGEQFFGPGTRLTVL.

This clonotype was picked up a small number of times. The chain couples TRBV12-3 or TRBV12-4 to TRBJ2-1, with D perhaps matching TRBD1 or TRBD2 (5 bases each). CDR3 size: 17 residues. V shed 6 bases and J shed 7 bases, with 25 bases lying between them. CDR3 nucleotide sequence: TGTGCCAGCAGCCGAGGGACCCCTAGCCGAAAAACGAATGAGCAGTTCTTC. Its protein product is CASSRGTPSRKTNEQFF.

The J gene is TRBJ1-2, the V gene TRBV20-1, with TRBD1 matching over 10 bases. CDR1 is DFQATT, CDR2 SNEGSKA, per germline (reference sequence). The CDR3 has 17 residues. Here the CDR3 reads CRTRDRGNRGKGYGYTF. CDR3 nucleotide sequence: TGCAGGACAAGGGACAGGGGAAATCGGGGGAAAGGGTATGGCTACACCTTC.

The chain links TRBV5-1 to TRBJ2-1; 9 bases are a match to TRBD1. Looked up from germline, CDR1 is SGHRS and CDR2 is YFSETQ. This CDR3 has 15 residues. The V gene end was trimmed by 3 bases and the J gene end by 10 bases; junction bases not matched to a gene: 11. The CDR3 region has the DNA TGCGCCAGCAGCTGGGCGGGACAGGGAGTCGGCGAGCAGTTCTTC. Translating gives CASSWAGQGVGEQFF.

With respect to this clonotype: A much larger clone differs by one base, so this may be a read error. The chain couples TRBV20-1 to TRBJ2-2; a possible D gene is TRBD2 (5 bases). Germline lookup yields CDR1 DFQATT and CDR2 SNEGSKA (reference sequence). The CDR3 loop spans 16 amino acids. The CDR3 nucleotides read TGCAGTGCTAGGCGTCAAAAGGACTCCCTCACCGGGGAGCTGATTTTT. Translating it yields CSARRQKDSLTGELIF.

This clonotype was observed many times. The chain joins TRBV7-2 to TRBJ2-5, with D maybe TRBD1 (6 bases). The CDR3 is 13 amino acids. The ends were cut back, 8 bases at V and 5 bases at J, with 15 bases in the middle. Germline CDR1 reads SGHTA; CDR2 reads FQGNSA. This chain's CDR3 is CASGTGPGETQYF. The CDR3 bases are TGTGCCAGCGGCACAGGGCCGGGGGAGACCCAGTACTTC. Supplemented by reference TRBV7-2 and TRBJ2-5, the full variable domain reads GAGVSQSPSNKVTEKGKDVELRCDPISGHTALYWYRQSLGQGLEFLIYFQGNSAPDKSGLPSDRFSAERTGGSVSTLTIQRTQQEDSAVYLCASGTGPGETQYFGPGTRLLVL.

This clonotype has at least ten counts. The chain recombines TRBV4-1 with TRBJ1-6, with D unresolved. V was clipped by 5 bases and J by 8 bases, with 10 bases between them. Germline assignment: CDR1 MGHRA and CDR2 YSYEKL. There are 13 residues in the CDR3. The CDR3 region has the DNA TGCGCCAGCAGCAAAGCGAGGGATTCACCCCTCCACTTT. Its protein product is CASSKARDSPLHF.

In its sample, this clonotype was seen a few times. The chain combines TRBV11-2 with TRBJ2-1, with 7 bases identical to TRBD2. Germline assignment: CDR1 SGHAT and CDR2 FQNNGV. The CDR3 loop spans 16 amino acids. Trimming took 2 bases from V and 0 from J; bases not matched to a gene: 4. The CDR3 DNA follows: TGTGCCAGCAGCTTACTCGGGGGGACCTCCTACAATGAGCAGTTCTTC. This gives the protein CASSLLGGTSYNEQFF.

This chain connects TRBV12-3 or TRBV12-4 to TRBJ1-3, with TRBD1 matching 7 bases. The CDR3 length is 16 residues. After removal of 5 bases from V and 0 bases from J, the junction contained 7 bases not matched to a gene. CDR3 in DNA: TGTGCCAGCAGTGACCACAGGGGAAGCTCTGGAAACACCATATATTTT. This translates into CASSDHRGSSGNTIYF.

This clonotype has ten or more counts. The rearrangement joins TRBV29-1 to TRBJ2-2; 8 bases match TRBD1. The CDR3 loop spans 14 amino acids. J gave up 3 bases and V 7 bases, and 7 bases lay outside the gene matches. Germline V gene data show CDR1 as SQVTM and CDR2 as ANQGSEA. The CDR3 nucleotides are TGCAGCGGTCAGGGGGCGGGTCACACCGGGGAGCTGTTTTTT. The encoded protein is CSGQGAGHTGELFF.

The chain joins TRBV3-1 to TRBJ2-1; TRBD1 might be the D (5 bases). The CDR3 runs to 12 residues. Trimming shortened V by 0 bases and J by 12 bases, and 9 bases separated the two germline ends. Germline V lookup: CDR1 LGHDT, CDR2 YNNKEL (reference sequence). This CDR3 is CASSQEPTGQFF. The CDR3 bases are TGTGCCAGCAGCCAAGAACCCACAGGGCAGTTCTTC.

The V gene is TRBV6-2 or TRBV6-3, the J gene TRBJ2-1; D is perhaps TRBD2 (7 bases). CDR1 and CDR2 from the germline V gene are MNHEY and SVGEGT. V was shortened by 7 bases and J by 4 bases, with 26 bases between the two germline ends. CDR3 length: 18 residues. The chain's CDR3 is CASTGGRGTPRGYNEQFF. CDR3 DNA: TGTGCCAGCACCGGGGGGCGGGGGACCCCCCGGGGGTACAATGAGCAGTTCTTC.

This chain connects TRBV2 to TRBJ2-7; tentative D call: TRBD1 (6 bases). This CDR3 comprises 13 residues. V was pared by 2 bases and J by 1 base, with 6 bases between. Germline CDR1 is SNHLY and CDR2 is FYNNEI. The CDR3, as DNA: TGTGCCAGCAGTGAACAGGGGTCCTACGAGCAGTACGTC. Its translation: CASSEQGSYEQYV.

The V and J genes are TRBV7-9 and TRBJ1-1; D call uncertain. The germline V gene encodes CDR1 SEHNR and CDR2 FQNEAQ (reference sequence). V dropped 4 bases and J dropped 4 bases, with 22 bases sitting between them. This CDR3 has 17 residues. The CDR3 spells CASSSRLGGTATTEAFF. In nucleotides, the CDR3 is TGTGCCAGCAGCTCCCGGCTAGGCGGAACAGCGACCACTGAAGCTTTCTTT. The variable domain in full, completed from reference TRBV7-9 and TRBJ1-1, reads DTGVSQNPRHKITKRGQNVTFRCDPISEHNRLYWYRQTLGQGPEFLTYFQNEAQLEKSRLLSDRFSAERPKGSFSTLEIQRTEQGDSAMYLCASSSRLGGTATTEAFFGQGTRLTVV.

This clonotype was recorded at least ten times. The chain combines TRBV20-1 with TRBJ1-3; D call uncertain. Germline CDR1 and CDR2: DFQATT and SNEGSKA (reference sequence). V shed 3 bases and J shed 2 bases, with 2 bases lying between them. This CDR3 is 11 amino acids long. The CDR3 nucleotides are TGCAGTGCTAGTCCTGGAAACACCATATATTTT. It yields the protein CSASPGNTIYF.

This clonotype was seen many times. This chain connects TRBV5-1 to TRBJ2-7, with D possibly matching TRBD2 (6 bases). V lost 1 base, J lost 0 bases, and 14 bases lay in between. The germline CDR1 and CDR2 sequences are SGHRS and YFSETQ. The CDR3 totals 16 residues. The CDR3 sequence: CASSLSGPNFSYEQYF. CDR3 nucleotides: TGCGCCAGCAGCTTGAGCGGGCCAAATTTCTCCTACGAGCAGTACTTC.

This clonotype was recorded at least ten times. The chain is built from TRBV7-3 and TRBJ2-7; D might be TRBD2 (7 bases). CDR3 length equals 13 residues. Per germline, CDR1 SGHTA and CDR2 FQGTGA. Trimming stripped 5 bases from V and 5 bases from J, with 13 bases between. The CDR3 spells CASSPAGANEQYV. As DNA, the CDR3 is TGTGCCAGCAGCCCCGCGGGGGCGAACGAGCAGTACGTC.

In its sample, this clonotype was seen many times. The chain carries TRBV7-2 and TRBJ2-3; no firm D call. From germline, CDR1 is SGHTA and CDR2 FQGNSA. Trimming removed 6 bases at V and 5 bases at J, with 15 bases between. CDR3 length: 14 amino acids. The CDR3 bases are TGTGCCAGCAGACCCGGCCCCCGGAGAGATACGCAGTATTTT. Encoded protein: CASRPGPRRDTQYF. The full variable domain, with the rest looked up from reference TRBV7-2 and TRBJ2-3, is GAGVSQSPSNKVTEKGKDVELRCDPISGHTALYWYRQSLGQGLEFLIYFQGNSAPDKSGLPSDRFSAERTGGSVSTLTIQRTQQEDSAVYLCASRPGPRRDTQYFGPGTRLTVL.

This clonotype was observed at least ten times. The chain employs TRBV6-2 or TRBV6-3 and TRBJ1-1; D is undetermined. With 8 bases removed from V and 11 bases from J, the gap between germline ends came to 12 bases. The CDR3 contains 10 residues. Looked up from germline, CDR1 is MNHEY and CDR2 is SVGEGT. The CDR3 spells CASGSTAAFF. The DNA of the CDR3 is TGTGCCAGCGGTTCGACGGCGGCTTTCTTT.

This clonotype appeared a few times. The chain couples TRBV5-1 to TRBJ2-3; possibly TRBD1 for D (5 bases). The CDR3 length is 15 residues. Germline V gene data show CDR1 as SGHRS and CDR2 as YFSETQ. Deletions cut 5 bases from V and 0 bases from J, with 13 bases between. The DNA of the CDR3 is TGCGCCAGCAGGGCTGTGGACAAAAGCACAGATACGCAGTATTTT. Encoded protein: CASRAVDKSTDTQYF.

This clonotype has at least ten counts. V usage is TRBV28 and J usage is TRBJ2-4, with 7 bases that match TRBD2. The CDR3 is 15 residues long. J gave up 3 bases and V 6 bases, and 8 bases lay outside the gene matches. Per the germline V gene, CDR1 is MDHEN and CDR2 is SYDVKM. The CDR3 DNA reads as TGTGCCAGCAGGGGGGGGAGTATAGGCAAAAACATTCAGTACTTC. Protein product: CASRGGSIGKNIQYF.

This clonotype appeared many times. The rearrangement uses TRBV7-2 and TRBJ2-7, with TRBD1 identical over 10 bases. The CDR3 loop spans 14 amino acids. The J segment lost 3 bases and the V segment lost 5 bases, leaving 4 bases of the junction unmatched. The V gene's germline CDR1 is SGHTA and CDR2 FQGNSA. The CDR3 DNA follows: TGTGCCAGCAGCACGGGACAGGGGTACTACGAGCAGTACTTC. Protein: CASSTGQGYYEQYF.

This clonotype has a count of ten or more. The rearrangement joins TRBV6-2 or TRBV6-3 to TRBJ2-7; D uncertain. This CDR3 comprises 14 residues. V was trimmed by 3 bases and J by 0 bases, leaving 9 bases between them. Germline V lookup: CDR1 MNHEY, CDR2 SVGEGT. DNA of the CDR3: TGTGCCAGCAGTTATACACTGAGCTCCTACGAGCAGTACTTC. Translating gives CASSYTLSSYEQYF.